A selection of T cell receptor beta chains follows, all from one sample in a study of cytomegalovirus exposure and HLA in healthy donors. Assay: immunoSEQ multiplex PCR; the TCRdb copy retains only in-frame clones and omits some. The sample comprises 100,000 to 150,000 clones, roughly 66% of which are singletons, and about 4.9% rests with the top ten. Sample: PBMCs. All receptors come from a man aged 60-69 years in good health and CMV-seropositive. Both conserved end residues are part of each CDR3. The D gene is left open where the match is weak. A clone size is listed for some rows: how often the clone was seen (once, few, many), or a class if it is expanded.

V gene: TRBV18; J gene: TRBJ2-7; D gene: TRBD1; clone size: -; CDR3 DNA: TGTGCCAGCTCACCAGGAGGGACAGGGATGAAAGCCGAGCAGTACTTC; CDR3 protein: CASSPGGTGMKAEQYF
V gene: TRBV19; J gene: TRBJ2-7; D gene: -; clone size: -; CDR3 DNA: TGTGCCAGTAGTATAGAGGGCCCACAGAATTACGAGCAGTACTTC; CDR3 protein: CASSIEGPQNYEQYF
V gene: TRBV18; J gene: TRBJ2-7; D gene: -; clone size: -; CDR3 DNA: TGTGCCAGCTCCCTCAATCCAGGGGACTACGAGCAGTACTTC; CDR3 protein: CASSLNPGDYEQYF
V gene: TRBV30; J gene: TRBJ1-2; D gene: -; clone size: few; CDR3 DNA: TGTGCCTGGGGGGAGGCAAGCTATGGCTACACCTTC; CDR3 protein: CAWGEASYGYTF
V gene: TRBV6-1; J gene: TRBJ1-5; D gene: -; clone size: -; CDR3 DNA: TGTGCCAGCAGTGAGATGGGCGGGGCAGACTATCAGCCCCAGCATTTT; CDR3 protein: CASSEMGGADYQPQHF
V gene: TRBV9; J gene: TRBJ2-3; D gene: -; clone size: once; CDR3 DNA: TGTGCCAGCAGCCTCAGGGTAACAAGAGTCACAGATACGCAGTATTTT; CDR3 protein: CASSLRVTRVTDTQYF
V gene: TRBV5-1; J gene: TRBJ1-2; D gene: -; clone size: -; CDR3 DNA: TGCGCCAGCAGCTTGAGTGCATTTACTTATGGCTACACCTTC; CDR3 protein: CASSLSAFTYGYTF
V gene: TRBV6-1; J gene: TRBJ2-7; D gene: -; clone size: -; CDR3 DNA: TGTGCCAGCAGCCCCAACAGGGCGTTTTACGAGCAGTACTTC; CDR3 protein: CASSPNRAFYEQYF
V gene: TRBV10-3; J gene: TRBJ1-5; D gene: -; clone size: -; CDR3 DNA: TGTGCCATCAGTGAGTCAGGGGAAAGGGTCAATCAGCCCCAGCATTTT; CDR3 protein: CAISESGERVNQPQHF
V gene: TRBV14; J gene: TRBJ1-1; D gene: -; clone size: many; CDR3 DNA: TGTGCCAGCAGCTTGACCTTGCAGGGCTCTGAAGCTTTCTTT; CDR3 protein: CASSLTLQGSEAFF
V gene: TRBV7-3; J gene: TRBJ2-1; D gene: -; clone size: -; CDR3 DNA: TGTGCCAGCAGCTCGGGACACTACAATGAGCAGTTCTTC; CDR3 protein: CASSSGHYNEQFF
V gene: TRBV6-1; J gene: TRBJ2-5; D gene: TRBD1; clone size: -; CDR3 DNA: TGTGCCAGCAGTGAAGCAGGGGGCGCAGGAGAGACCCAGTACTTC; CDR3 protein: CASSEAGGAGETQYF
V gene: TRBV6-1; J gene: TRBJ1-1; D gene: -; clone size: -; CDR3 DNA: TGTGCCAGCAGGTCAGGGTTCGAGAACACTGAAGCTTTCTTT; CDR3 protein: CASRSGFENTEAFF
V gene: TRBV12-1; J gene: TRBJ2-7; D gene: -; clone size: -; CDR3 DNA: TGTGCCAGCAGCTTCCCAGGCAGGGGGCGCGAGCAGTACTTC; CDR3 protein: CASSFPGRGREQYF
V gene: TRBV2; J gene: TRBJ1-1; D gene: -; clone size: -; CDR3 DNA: TGTGCCACTAGGGACACGAACACTGAAGCTTTCTTT; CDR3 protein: CATRDTNTEAFF
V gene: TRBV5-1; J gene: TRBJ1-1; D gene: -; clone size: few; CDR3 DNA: TGCGCCAGCAGCTGGGCAGGGGACACTGAAGCTTTCTTT; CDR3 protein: CASSWAGDTEAFF
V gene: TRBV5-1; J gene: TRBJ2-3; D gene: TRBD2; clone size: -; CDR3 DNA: TGCGCCAGCAGCTTAGATGCGGGGGGCACAGATACGCAGTATTTT; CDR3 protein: CASSLDAGGTDTQYF
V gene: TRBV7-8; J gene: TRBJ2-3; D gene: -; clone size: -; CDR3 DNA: TGTGCCAGCAGCCTGACGGACTACACAGATACGCAGTATTTT; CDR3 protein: CASSLTDYTDTQYF
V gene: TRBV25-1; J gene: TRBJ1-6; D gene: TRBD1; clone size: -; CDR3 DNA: TGTGCCAGCAGTATACACGCCGGGACAGGGAATACACCCCTCCACTTT; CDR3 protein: CASSIHAGTGNTPLHF
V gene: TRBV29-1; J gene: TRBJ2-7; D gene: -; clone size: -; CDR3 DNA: TGCAGCGTTGCGATACAGGGAATGTACGAGCAGTACTTC; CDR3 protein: CSVAIQGMYEQYF
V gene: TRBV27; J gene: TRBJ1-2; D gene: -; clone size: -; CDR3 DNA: TGTGCCAGCAGTTTCGCAGGGCCGTTTAGTGGCTACACCTTC; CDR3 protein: CASSFAGPFSGYTF
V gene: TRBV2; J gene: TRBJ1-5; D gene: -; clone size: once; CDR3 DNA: TGTGCCAGCAGTACTGGCAGGGGCGCTGGTCAGCCCCAGCATTTT; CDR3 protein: CASSTGRGAGQPQHF
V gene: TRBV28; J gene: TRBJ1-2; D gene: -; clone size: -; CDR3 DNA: TGTGCCAGCAGCTCGACACCACTAACAGGGTCGGGTGGTGGCTACACCTTC; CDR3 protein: CASSSTPLTGSGGGYTF
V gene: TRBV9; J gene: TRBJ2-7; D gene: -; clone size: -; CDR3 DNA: TGTGCCAGCAGCCCCGGCTCGGGGGGCAACGAGCAGTACTTC; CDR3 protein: CASSPGSGGNEQYF
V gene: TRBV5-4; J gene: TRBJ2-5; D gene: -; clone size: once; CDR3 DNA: TGTGCCAGCAGCACCGAGACAGGCGTGATAGAGACCCAGTACTTC; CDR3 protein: CASSTETGVIETQYF
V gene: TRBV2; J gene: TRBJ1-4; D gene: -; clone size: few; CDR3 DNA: TGTGCCAGCCAGGAGGCCAGCCTGAATGAAAAACTGTTTTTT; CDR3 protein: CASQEASLNEKLFF